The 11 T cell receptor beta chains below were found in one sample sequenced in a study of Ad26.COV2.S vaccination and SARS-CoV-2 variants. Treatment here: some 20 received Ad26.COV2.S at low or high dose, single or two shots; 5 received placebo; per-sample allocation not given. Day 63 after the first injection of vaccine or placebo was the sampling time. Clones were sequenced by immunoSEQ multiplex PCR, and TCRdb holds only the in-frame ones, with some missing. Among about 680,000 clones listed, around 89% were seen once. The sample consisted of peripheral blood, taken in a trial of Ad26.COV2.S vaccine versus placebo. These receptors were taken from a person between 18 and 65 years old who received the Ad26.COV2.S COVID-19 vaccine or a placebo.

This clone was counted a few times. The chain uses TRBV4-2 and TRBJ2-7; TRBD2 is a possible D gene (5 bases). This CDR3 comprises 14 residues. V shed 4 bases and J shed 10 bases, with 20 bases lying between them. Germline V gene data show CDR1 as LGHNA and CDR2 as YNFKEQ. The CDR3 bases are TGTGCCAGCAGCCTCGGCTCGGCGCACGGGGAACAGTACTTC. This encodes CASSLGSAHGEQYF.

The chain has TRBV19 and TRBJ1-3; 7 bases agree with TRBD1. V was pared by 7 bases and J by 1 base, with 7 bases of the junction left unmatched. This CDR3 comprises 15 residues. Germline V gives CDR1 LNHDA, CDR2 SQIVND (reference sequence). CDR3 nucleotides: TGTGCCAGTAACCACAACAGGGGATCTGGAAACACCATATATTTT. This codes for CASNHNRGSGNTIYF. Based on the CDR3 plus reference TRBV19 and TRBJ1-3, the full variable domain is DGGITQSPKYLFRKEGQNVTLSCEQNLNHDAMYWYRQDPGQGLRLIYYSQIVNDFQKGDIAEGYSVSREKKESFPLTVTSAQKNPTAFYLCASNHNRGSGNTIYFGEGSWLTVV.

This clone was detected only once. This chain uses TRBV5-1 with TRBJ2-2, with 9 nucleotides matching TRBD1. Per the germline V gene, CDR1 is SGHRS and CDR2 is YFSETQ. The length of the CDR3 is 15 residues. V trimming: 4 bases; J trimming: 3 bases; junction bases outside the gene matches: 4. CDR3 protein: CASSVRQGDTGELFF. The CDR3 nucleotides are TGCGCCAGCAGCGTCAGACAGGGGGACACCGGGGAGCTGTTTTTT.

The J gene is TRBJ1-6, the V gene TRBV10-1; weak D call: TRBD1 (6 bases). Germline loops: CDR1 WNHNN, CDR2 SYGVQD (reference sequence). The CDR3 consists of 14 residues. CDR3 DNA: TGCCCTCCCGGGGGGCCCGCCGCAGGTTCACCCCTCCACTTT. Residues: CPPGGPAAGSPLHF.

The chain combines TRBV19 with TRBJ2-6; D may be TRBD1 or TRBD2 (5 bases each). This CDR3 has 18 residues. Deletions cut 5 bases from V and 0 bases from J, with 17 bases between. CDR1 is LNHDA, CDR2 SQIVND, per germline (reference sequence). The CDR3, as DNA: TGTGCCAGTAGTTCACCGGGACGGCCTATCTCTGGGGCCAACGTCCTGACTTTC. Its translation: CASSSPGRPISGANVLTF.

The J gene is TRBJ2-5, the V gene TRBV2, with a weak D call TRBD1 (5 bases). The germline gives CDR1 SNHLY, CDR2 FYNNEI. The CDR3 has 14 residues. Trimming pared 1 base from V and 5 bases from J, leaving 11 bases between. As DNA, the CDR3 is TGTGCCAGCAGTGAAGGGGGCGGCGTGGAGACCCAGTACTTC. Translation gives CASSEGGGVETQYF.

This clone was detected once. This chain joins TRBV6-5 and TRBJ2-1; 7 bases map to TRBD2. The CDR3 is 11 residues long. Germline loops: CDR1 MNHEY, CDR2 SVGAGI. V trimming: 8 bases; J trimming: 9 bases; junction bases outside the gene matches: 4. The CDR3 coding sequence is TGTGCCAGCGGGCGGGAGAGTGAGCAGTTCTTC. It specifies CASGRESEQFF.

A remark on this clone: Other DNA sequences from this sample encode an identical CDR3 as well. CDR3: CASSPQGGQPQHF. The CDR3 nucleotides read TGTGCCAGTAGTCCACAGGGCGGTCAGCCCCAGCATTTT. The genes are TRBV19 and TRBJ1-5, with a possible D match to TRBD1 (6 bases). Germline V lookup: CDR1 LNHDA, CDR2 SQIVND (reference sequence). Deletions cut 5 bases from V and 6 bases from J, with 11 bases between. The CDR3 loop spans 13 amino acids.

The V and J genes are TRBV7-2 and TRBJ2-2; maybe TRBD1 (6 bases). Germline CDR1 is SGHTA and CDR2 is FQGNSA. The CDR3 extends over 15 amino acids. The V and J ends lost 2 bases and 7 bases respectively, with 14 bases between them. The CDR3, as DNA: TGTGCCAGCAGCTTATTCGGGACATTCGACGGGGAGCTGTTTTTT. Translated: CASSLFGTFDGELFF. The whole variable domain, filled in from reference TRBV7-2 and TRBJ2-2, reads GAGVSQSPSNKVTEKGKDVELRCDPISGHTALYWYRQSLGQGLEFLIYFQGNSAPDKSGLPSDRFSAERTGGSVSTLTIQRTQQEDSAVYLCASSLFGTFDGELFFGEGSRLTVL.

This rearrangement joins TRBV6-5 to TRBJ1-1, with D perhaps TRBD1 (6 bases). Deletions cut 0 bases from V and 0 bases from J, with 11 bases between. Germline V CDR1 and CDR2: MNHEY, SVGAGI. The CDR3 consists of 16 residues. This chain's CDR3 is CASSYSWTVMNTEAFF. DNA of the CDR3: TGTGCCAGCAGTTACTCGTGGACAGTCATGAACACTGAAGCTTTCTTT.

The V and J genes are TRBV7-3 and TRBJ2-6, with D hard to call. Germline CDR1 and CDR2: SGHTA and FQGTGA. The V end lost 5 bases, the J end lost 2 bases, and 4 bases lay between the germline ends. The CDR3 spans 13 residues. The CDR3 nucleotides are TGTGCCAGCAGCCAGACTGGGGCCAACGTCCTGACTTTC. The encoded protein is CASSQTGANVLTF.